This TCR beta chain was recorded in a study of memory CD4+ T cells and cytomegalovirus serostatus. In the study overall: Of the healthy Belgian adults, 8 to 10 were CMV seropositive and 20 to 30 seronegative. Overall study findings and caveats: The CMV-associated TCR signature appears largely within the CD4+ memory repertoire.

The sort gate was single viable CD3+CD4+CD8-CD45RO+ cells for memory CD4+ T cells. This clone was seen a few times. Antigen specificity is unknown. V was shortened by 2 bases and J by 0 bases, with 8 bases between the two germline ends. The germline CDR1 and CDR2 sequences are MNHEY and SMNVEV (reference sequence). The CDR3 consists of 14 residues. Here immunoSEQ multiplex PCR was the method, and the copy in TCRdb shows in-frame clones only, minus some. This sample has about 52,000 clones, with around four fifths found just once. Sequencing was carried out using memory CD4+ T cells from blood. The chain joins TRBV27 to TRBJ2-7, with D unclear. The TCR comes from an adult in good health and CMV-seropositive. CDR3 bases: TGTGCCAGCAGTTTAGCAGGTAGCTCCTACGAGCAGTACTTC. Its protein product is CASSLAGSSYEQYF.